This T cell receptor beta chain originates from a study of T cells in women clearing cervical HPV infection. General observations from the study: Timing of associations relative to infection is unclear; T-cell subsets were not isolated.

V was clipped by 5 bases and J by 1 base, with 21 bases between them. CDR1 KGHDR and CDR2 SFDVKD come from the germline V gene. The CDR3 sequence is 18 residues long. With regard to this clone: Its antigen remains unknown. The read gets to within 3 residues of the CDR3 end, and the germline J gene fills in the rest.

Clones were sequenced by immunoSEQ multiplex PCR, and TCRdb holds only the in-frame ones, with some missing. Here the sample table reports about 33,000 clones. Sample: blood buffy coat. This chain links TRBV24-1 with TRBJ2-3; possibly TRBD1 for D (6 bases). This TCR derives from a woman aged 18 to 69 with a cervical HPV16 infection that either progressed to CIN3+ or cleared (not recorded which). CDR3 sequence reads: CATSVTGIVGKGTDTQYF. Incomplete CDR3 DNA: TGTGCCACCAGTGTTACAGGGATAGTCGGGAAGGGCACAGATACG.